The 30 T cell receptor beta chains given below trace back to one sample, sequenced in a study of T cell changes during pregnancy in multiple sclerosis. TCRdb's copy holds only in-frame clones and misses some; the assay was immunoSEQ multiplex PCR. The sample shows 50,000 to 65,000 clones, about nine tenths of them seen only once. This material consisted of peripheral blood, taken in the first trimester of pregnancy. The receptors were sampled from a female donor in good health, enrolled as a control in a pregnancy study.

The chain links TRBV18 to TRBJ2-5, with a weak D call TRBD2 (6 bases). Looked up from germline, CDR1 is KGHSH and CDR2 is LQKENI. This CDR3 contains 14 residues. The V gene lost 6 bases and the J gene lost 5 bases, with 16 bases spanning the gap. Written as DNA, the CDR3 is TGTGCCAGCTCCCCCAGGTCGGGGGTGGAGACCCAGTACTTC. This gives the protein CASSPRSGVETQYF.

This clone was observed once. The CDR3 nucleotides read TGTGCCAGCAGCGACCCAACAGGTCAAGGGGACAATCAGCCCCAGCATTTT. Translated: CASSDPTGQGDNQPQHF. The rearrangement links TRBV7-8 to TRBJ1-5; the D gene is possibly TRBD1 (5 bases). The CDR3 is 17 residues long. Trimming shortened V by 5 bases and J by 3 bases, and 20 bases separated the two germline ends. Germline loops: CDR1 SGHVS, CDR2 FQNEAQ.

This clone showed up just once. This chain connects TRBV15 to TRBJ2-5; perhaps TRBD1 as D (6 bases). The CDR3 loop spans 14 amino acids. Germline-derived CDR1 and CDR2 are LNHNV and YYDKDF (reference sequence). V lost 6 bases and J 2 bases, leaving 13 bases between the germline ends. CDR3 sequence reads: CATRGALQQETQYF. The CDR3 region has the DNA TGTGCCACCAGGGGGGCCCTTCAACAAGAGACCCAGTACTTC.

The gene calls are TRBV28 and TRBJ2-7; maybe TRBD1 (6 bases). Trimming stripped 6 bases from V and 4 bases from J, with 16 bases between. Germline V CDR1 and CDR2: MDHEN, SYDVKM. This CDR3 contains 14 residues. The CDR3 bases are TGTGCCAGCAGCTCGTTCGAGGGGACATACGAGCAGTACTTC. Translating gives CASSSFEGTYEQYF.

This clone appeared a single time. This chain links TRBV18 with TRBJ1-4, with D possibly matching TRBD1 (6 bases). Germline CDR1 and CDR2: KGHSH and LQKENI. V was cut by 3 bases and J by 8 bases, with 16 bases left in between. CDR3 size: 15 residues. The CDR3 sequence: CASSPWRQGGEKLFF. The CDR3 coding sequence is TGTGCCAGCTCACCTTGGCGACAAGGGGGAGAAAAACTGTTTTTT. The full variable domain, its missing parts supplied by reference TRBV18 and TRBJ1-4, is NAGVMQNPRHLVRRRGQEARLRCSPMKGHSHVYWYRQLPEEGLKFMVYLQKENIIDESGMPKERFSAEFPKEGPSILRIQQVVRGDSAAYFCASSPWRQGGEKLFFGSGTQLSVL.

This rearrangement joins TRBV13 to TRBJ2-7; D gene uncertain. Germline V gene lookup returns CDR1 PRHDT and CDR2 FYEKMQ (reference sequence). The CDR3 loop spans 14 amino acids. Trimming stripped 4 bases from V and 2 bases from J, with 12 bases between. In nucleotides, the CDR3 is TGTGCCAGCAGCTCAAATACAAGAACCTACGAGCAGTACTTC. Its translation: CASSSNTRTYEQYF.

This sequence joins TRBV9 and TRBJ2-3, with D unresolved. The CDR3 extends over 13 amino acids. The ends were cut back, 3 bases at V and 3 bases at J, with 8 bases in the middle. From germline, CDR1 is SGDLS and CDR2 YYNGEE. The CDR3: CASSGPITDTQYF. CDR3 in DNA: TGTGCCAGCAGCGGCCCTATAACAGATACGCAGTATTTT.

This clone was found once. The chain uses TRBV19 and TRBJ2-5; D is possibly TRBD2 (5 bases). Germline values: CDR1 LNHDA, CDR2 SQIVND (reference sequence). This CDR3 region has 12 residues. V dropped 3 bases and J dropped 5 bases, with 7 bases sitting between them. The CDR3 nucleotides read TGTGCCAGTAGTATGAGGGAGGAGACCCAGTACTTC. Translation: CASSMREETQYF.

This chain joins TRBV7-9 and TRBJ1-4; D possibly corresponds to TRBD1 (5 bases). Per the germline V gene, CDR1 is SEHNR and CDR2 is FQNEAQ (reference sequence). V was pared by 6 bases and J by 8 bases, with 16 bases between. This CDR3 has 14 residues. The CDR3 DNA follows: TGTGCCAGCAGTTCTGGACACGACGAGGAAAAACTGTTTTTT. The encoded protein is CASSSGHDEEKLFF.

The V and J genes are TRBV29-1 and TRBJ1-5, with a weak D call TRBD1 (5 bases). The germline V gene encodes CDR1 SQVTM and CDR2 ANQGSEA. This CDR3 spans 13 amino acids. V lost 2 bases to trimming and J lost 1 base, with 6 bases between them. The CDR3 DNA reads as TGCAGCGTTGAATCAGGGAGCAATCAGCCCCAGCATTTT. Protein product: CSVESGSNQPQHF.

V usage is TRBV30 and J usage is TRBJ2-3; 12 positions match TRBD2. Germline-derived CDR1 and CDR2 are GTSNPN and SVGIG (reference sequence). The CDR3 length is 13 residues. Trimming took 4 bases from V and 8 from J; bases not matched to a gene: 4. CDR3 nucleotide sequence: TGTGCCTGGACTAGCGGGGGGGCCCTTACGCAGTATTTT. The encoded protein is CAWTSGGALTQYF. The entire variable domain, with the rest obtained from reference TRBV30 and TRBJ2-3, is as follows: SQTIHQWPATLVQPVGSPLSLECTVEGTSNPNLYWYRQAAGRGLQLLFYSVGIGQISSEVPQNLSASRPQDRQFILSSKKLLLSDSGFYLCAWTSGGALTQYFGPGTRLTVL.

The gene calls are TRBV6-6 and TRBJ1-2; 11 bases line up with TRBD1. Per the germline V gene, CDR1 is MNHNY and CDR2 is SVGAGI (reference sequence). The ends lost 7 bases at V and 3 bases at J; junction bases unmatched: 4. There are 14 residues in the CDR3. The CDR3 region is CASTGTGGDYGYTF. The CDR3 DNA reads as TGTGCCAGCACCGGGACAGGGGGGGACTATGGCTACACCTTC.

This chain links TRBV7-2 with TRBJ1-4, with D possibly TRBD1 on 5 matching bases. V lost 4 bases, J lost 7 bases, and 16 bases lay in between. The CDR3 length is 15 residues. Germline lookup yields CDR1 SGHTA and CDR2 FQGNSA. Here the CDR3 reads CASSSAGGTSEKLFF. The DNA of the CDR3 is TGTGCCAGCAGCTCAGCGGGGGGGACGAGTGAAAAACTGTTTTTT.

The V and J genes are TRBV6-5 and TRBJ1-5, with 7 bases matching TRBD1. The ends lost 2 bases at V and 3 bases at J; junction bases unmatched: 4. This CDR3 is 15 amino acids long. The germline gives CDR1 MNHEY, CDR2 SVGAGI. In DNA form, the CDR3 reads TGTGCCAGCAGTTACACGACAGGGACCAATCAGCCCCAGCATTTT. Its translation is CASSYTTGTNQPQHF.

The chain carries TRBV6-5 and TRBJ1-1; possibly TRBD1 for D (5 bases). Trimming cost V 0 bases and J 7 bases, with 15 bases left between them. Germline CDR1 is MNHEY and CDR2 is SVGAGI. The CDR3 is 15 residues long. In DNA form, the CDR3 reads TGTGCCAGCAGTTACTCTAAGGGGTCCGCGAGTGAAGCTTTCTTT. Translating it yields CASSYSKGSASEAFF.

This chain joins TRBV5-1 and TRBJ2-1; 7 positions agree with TRBD2. The germline V gene has CDR1 SGHRS and CDR2 YFSETQ. The CDR3 length is 17 residues. With V trimmed by 3 bases and J by 0 bases, 9 bases remained unmatched. The CDR3 DNA reads as TGCGCCAGCAGCTCCGAGAATAGCGGGCGCTCCTACAATGAGCAGTTCTTC. It codes for CASSSENSGRSYNEQFF.

The V and J genes are TRBV25-1 and TRBJ1-4; no clear D gene. The CDR3 length is 17 residues. Germline V lookup: CDR1 MGHDK, CDR2 SYGVNS. Trimming pared 3 bases from V and 4 bases from J, leaving 18 bases between. The CDR3 bases are TGTGCCAGCAGTGATTTAATGGGTCTAGACGGTAATGAAAAACTGTTTTTT. It encodes CASSDLMGLDGNEKLFF.

J is TRBJ2-7 and V is TRBV28, with a possible D match to TRBD2 (5 bases). V lost 5 bases, J lost 2 bases, and 13 bases lay in between. The CDR3 spans 14 residues. CDR1 MDHEN and CDR2 SYDVKM come from the germline V gene. For the CDR3, the DNA is TGTGCCAGCAGTGCCCGGACTCCCCCCTACGAGCAGTACTTC. Protein sequence: CASSARTPPYEQYF.

This chain links TRBV7-3 with TRBJ2-3, with 10 bases aligning to TRBD2. The CDR3 loop spans 15 amino acids. Germline lookup yields CDR1 SGHTA and CDR2 FQGTGA. Trimming took 5 bases from V and 1 from J; bases not matched to a gene: 3. CDR3 in amino acids: CASSRGTSGTDTQYF. The CDR3 DNA reads as TGTGCCAGCAGCCGAGGGACTAGCGGCACAGATACGCAGTATTTT.

V gene TRBV11-2 combines with J gene TRBJ2-7; tentatively, D is TRBD1 (6 bases). V was cut by 5 bases and J by 3 bases, with 11 bases left in between. In germline, CDR1 is SGHAT, CDR2 FQNNGV. This CDR3 has 13 amino acids. The CDR3 DNA is TGTGCCAGCAGCCTCAGACAGGTCTACGAGCAGTACTTC. It is translated as CASSLRQVYEQYF.

This clone was detected only once. The genes are TRBV7-4 and TRBJ2-5; D call uncertain. The J call is uncertain, as TRBJ2-7 better fits the DNA end. Germline CDR1 and CDR2: SGHVT and SQSDAQ. The CDR3 runs 12 residues. For the CDR3, the DNA is TGTGCCAGCAGCTTAGATGAGTACGAGCAGTACTTC. It specifies CASSLDEYEQYF.

The chain combines TRBV10-3 with TRBJ1-1; tentatively, D is TRBD1 (5 bases). Trimming removed 3 bases at V and 7 bases at J, with 12 bases between. Germline V CDR1 and CDR2: ENHRY, SYGVKD. The CDR3 covers 13 residues. CDR3 DNA sequence: TGTGCCATCAGTGATGGAGGGACCAATGAAGCTTTCTTT. Protein product: CAISDGGTNEAFF.

CDR3 residues: CASSFFSGGVQETQYF. The CDR3, as DNA: TGCGCCAGCAGCTTTTTTAGCGGGGGGGTACAAGAGACCCAGTACTTC. The chain recombines TRBV5-1 with TRBJ2-5; 11 bases match TRBD2. The trim removed 2 bases at V and 2 bases at J, leaving 5 bases unmatched. The CDR3 extends over 16 amino acids. In germline, CDR1 is SGHRS, CDR2 YFSETQ.

The rearrangement uses TRBV7-6 and TRBJ2-1; TRBD1 matches at 7 bases. CDR1 and CDR2 from the germline V gene are SGHVS and FNYEAQ. The CDR3 covers 15 residues. V shed 4 bases and J 7 bases; nucleotides not matched to a gene: 10. CDR3 DNA sequence: TGTGCCAGCAGCTCAACCCAGGGGGTAAGGAATGAGCAGTTCTTC. Translation: CASSSTQGVRNEQFF. The whole variable domain, filled in from reference TRBV7-6 and TRBJ2-1, reads GAGVSQSPRYKVTKRGQDVALRCDPISGHVSLYWYRQALGQGPEFLTYFNYEAQQDKSGLPNDRFSAERPEGSISTLTIQRTEQRDSAMYRCASSSTQGVRNEQFFGPGTRLTVL.

This clone was found once. The CDR3 DNA reads TGTGCCAGCAGCGGACTAGCGAACACCGGGGAGCTGTTTTTT. Protein product: CASSGLANTGELFF. This chain connects TRBV2 to TRBJ2-2; 7 nucleotides line up with TRBD2. This CDR3 region has 14 residues. After removal of 6 bases from V and 0 bases from J, the junction contained 1 base not matched to a gene. From germline, CDR1 is SNHLY and CDR2 FYNNEI.

This clone occurred a few times. The chain links TRBV6-6 to TRBJ2-1, with 8 bases lining up with TRBD2. Germline V gene data show CDR1 as MNHNY and CDR2 as SVGAGI (reference sequence). V was clipped by 0 bases and J by 6 bases; unmatched bases: 7. The CDR3 length is 16 residues. CDR3 coding DNA: TGTGCCAGCAGTTACTCGAAGTGGACTAGCTCCAATGAGCAGTTCTTC. It translates to CASSYSKWTSSNEQFF.

The chain employs TRBV10-3 and TRBJ2-1; TRBD2 agrees at 13 bases. J lost 9 bases, V lost 2 bases, and 7 bases had no gene match. Germline CDR1 is ENHRY and CDR2 is SYGVKD. The CDR3 runs 16 residues. CDR3 DNA: TGTGCCATCAGTGAGCCCGCCGGACTAGCGGGAGTTGAGCAGTTCTTC. Its translation is CAISEPAGLAGVEQFF.

The chain uses TRBV21-1 and TRBJ2-1; the DNA was not compared with TRBD2, the D call given in the table. TRBV21-1 is recorded as a pseudogene. CDR3 size: 22 residues. The CDR3 DNA sequence: TGTGCCAGCAGCAAAGCGCTTTTTTGGCCTAGCGGGGCCCGGGGCCCCTACAATGAGCAGTTCTTC. Translated, it gives CASSKALFWPSGARGPYNEQFF.

The chain recombines TRBV9 with TRBJ2-7; 8 bases agree with TRBD2. The V segment lost 2 bases and the J segment 3 bases; nucleotides outside the gene matches: 13. This CDR3 has 17 amino acids. Germline V gene lookup returns CDR1 SGDLS and CDR2 YYNGEE. The CDR3 DNA is TGTGCCAGCAGCGTGGAAGCAGCGGGAGTAACTATCTACGAGCAGTACTTC. Protein sequence: CASSVEAAGVTIYEQYF.

The chain's CDR3 is CASSPPRREGQETQYF. DNA for the CDR3: TGTGCCAGCAGCCCACCCCGCAGGGAGGGCCAAGAGACCCAGTACTTC. This chain uses TRBV7-9 with TRBJ2-5; 7 bases line up with TRBD2. The CDR3 runs to 16 residues. With V trimmed by 5 bases and J by 1 base, 10 bases remained unmatched. Per germline, CDR1 SEHNR and CDR2 FQNEAQ (reference sequence). Supplemented by reference TRBV7-9 and TRBJ2-5, the full variable domain reads DTGVSQNPRHKITKRGQNVTFRCDPISEHNRLYWYRQTLGQGPEFLTYFQNEAQLEKSRLLSDRFSAERPKGSFSTLEIQRTEQGDSAMYLCASSPPRREGQETQYFGPGTRLLVL.